The sequence of this TCR beta chain was determined in a study of blood T cells in healthy people across ages (dated by TCRdb to the mid-2010s). Study-level background: In model experiments, template switching captured roughly one uniquely barcoded TCR beta cDNA molecule for every two T cells. The study measured age-related changes in TCR beta repertoire diversity using deep sequencing normalized with unique cDNA molecular identifiers. The donors were divided into four age groups: young (average roughly 15 years), middle-aged (over 35), aged (approximately 62) and long-lived (roughly 88). Two additional independent replicas of 1 million unique cDNA reads from the same blood draw were analyzed for two donors (one aged 18 to 29 and one aged 80 or older).

CDR1 SNHLY and CDR2 FYNNEI were looked up in the germline V gene. The CDR3 has 17 amino acids, counting the end cysteine and phenylalanine. Only the CDR3 part of the read is kept: 51 bases, read in frame from the first base. On the study overall, not on this receptor specifically: The CMV infection status of donors was not known, potentially confounding age-related changes in expanded clonotypes. Compared with the aged group, the long-lived group had more naive CD4+ T cells, fewer expanded clones and increased TCR diversity, a pattern suggesting age selection. Estimates of total diversity based on one million sequenced T cells were considered lower bounds and underestimates. Observed TCR beta diversity per million T cells fell roughly linearly with age, and a significant reduction was already apparent by age roughly 40. The percentage of naive T cells measured by flow cytometry correlated strongly with observed TCR beta diversity. Since profiling was done on bulk unsorted PBMCs, naive and antigen-experienced compartments could not be conclusively compared.

The approximately 39 donors, aged 6 to 90 years, were systemically healthy Caucasian individuals from Russia. Each donor gave 8 to 10 milliliters of peripheral blood, collected into EDTA-treated Vacutainer tubes. Ficoll-Paque density-gradient centrifugation was used to isolate PBMCs, with at least 6.5 million obtained per sample. Total RNA was extracted from PBMCs with Trizol reagent, with at least 5 micrograms obtained per sample. Naive CD45RAhigh/CD27high T cell percentages were measured by flow cytometry on a PBMC aliquot from every donor. Library prep was done by 5' RACE. The instrument was an Illumina HiSeq 2500. A second PCR of about 6 to 12 cycles was run with a J-beta primer mix and a sample-barcoded 5' primer. Each TCR beta cDNA molecule received a unique molecular identifier from a template-switch 5' adaptor carrying 12 random nucleotides. Each sample yielded at least 2.5 million CDR3-containing paired-end reads. First-strand cDNA synthesis was performed from all RNA using the Mint cDNA synthesis kit, with priming by a TRBC-specific oligonucleotide. Following uracil-DNA glycosylase treatment, a first 18-cycle PCR with universal primers M1SS and BC2_uni_R was performed on all cDNA. The paper's data handling went like this. For normalization, 1 million high-quality reads were randomly selected from each sample, with every read carrying a distinct molecular identifier. Reads sharing molecular identifiers were discarded rather than binned into consensus sequences. MiTCR, run with a Q25 quality threshold and the strictest error-elimination algorithm, handled CDR3 identification, clonotype clustering and error correction. A nonparametric unseen species model with Euler transformation was used to estimate a lower bound on total TCR beta diversity. TCRdb trimmed public reads at Q25 via fastp, called clones via MiXCR and kept in-frame beta chains. Every distinct CDR3 protein forms one entry, paired with its most common genes and DNA. The V and J calls here are based on TCRdb, not the publication. For this sample the table gives around 800,000 distinct CDR3 sequences, of which more than 25% were detected only once. About 2.9% of the sample is held by the ten biggest clonotypes.

A few counts support this clonotype. Its recognized antigen is unknown. The junction shows a germline mismatch at one end, possibly a read error. The same sample was also studied in work on T cells of mothers and their children. The second source states: Nine systemically healthy Caucasian individuals, comprising three mothers and their six children, were included as donors. cDNA synthesis consumed the entire amount of extracted RNA, loaded at approximately 1.6 ug RNA in each 15 ul reaction. In the second PCR, the M1S primer introduced both the sample barcodes and 2-4 random nucleotides. More than 8 million TCR beta CDR3 reads were obtained from each mother, and 2.5 million to 3.5 million reads were obtained from each child. TCR recombination output is similarly shaped by thymic selection in related and unrelated pairs, with a minor effect exerted by inherited differences. Related mother-child pairs always showed normalized repertoire overlap that was slightly higher than in unrelated mother-child pairs, though the difference was never significant. No persistent microchimeric T cell clones were detected, at a sensitivity of 80 to 100 clones per million clonotypes. To look for features that set related mother-child pairs apart from unrelated individuals, the researchers ran deep NGS to compare the TCR beta repertoires of mothers and children. The mean age was roughly 36 +/- 4 years for the mothers and approximately 11 +/- 4 years for the children. After adapter ligation was performed with NEBNext reagents, the libraries were sequenced on an Illumina HiSeq 2000 with 100+100 nt paired-end reads. To avoid cross-contamination, the mother libraries and the child libraries were prepared a month apart and sequenced in separate runs. Each donor had between about 450,000 and 2,100,000 distinct TCR beta clonotypes identified. Naive TCR beta clonotypes were estimated from low-frequency clonotypes matched to each donor's FACS-determined naive share, without sorting.

The source is a boy between 10 and 17 years old in good health. The sample taken for sequencing was blood. This receptor chain uses TRBV2 and TRBJ2-6, with the D gene too uncertain to name. The nucleotide sequence is given as TGTGCCAGCAGCCGCTGGACCGGCGGCTCTGGGGTCAACGTCCTGACTTTC. This sequence encodes CASSRWTGGSGVNVLTF.